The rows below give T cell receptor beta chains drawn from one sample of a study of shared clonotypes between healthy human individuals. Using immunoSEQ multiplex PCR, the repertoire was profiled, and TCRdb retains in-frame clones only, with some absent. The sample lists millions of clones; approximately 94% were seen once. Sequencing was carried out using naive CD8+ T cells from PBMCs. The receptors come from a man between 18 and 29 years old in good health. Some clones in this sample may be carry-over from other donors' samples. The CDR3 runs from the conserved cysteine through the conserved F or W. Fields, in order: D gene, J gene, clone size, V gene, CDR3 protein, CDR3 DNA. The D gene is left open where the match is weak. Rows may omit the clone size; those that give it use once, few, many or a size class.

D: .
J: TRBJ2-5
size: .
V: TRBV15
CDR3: CATSRDPRDLYQETQYF
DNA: TGTGCCACCAGCAGAGATCCTAGGGACTTGTACCAAGAGACCCAGTACTTC

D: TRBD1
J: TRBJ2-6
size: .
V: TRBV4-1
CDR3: CASSQVAGGSGANVLTF
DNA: TGCGCCAGCAGCCAAGTGGCAGGGGGCTCTGGGGCCAACGTCCTGACTTTC

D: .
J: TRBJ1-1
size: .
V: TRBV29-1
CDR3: CSAPVPDDTEAFF
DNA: TGCAGCGCCCCAGTCCCGGACGACACTGAAGCTTTCTTT

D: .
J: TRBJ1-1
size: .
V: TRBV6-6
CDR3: CASSYGTAVEAFF
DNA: TGTGCCAGCAGTTACGGAACGGCCGTCGAGGCTTTCTTT

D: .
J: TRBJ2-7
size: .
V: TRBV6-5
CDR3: CATRFRGSYEQYF
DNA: TGTGCCACTCGATTCAGGGGATCCTACGAGCAGTACTTC

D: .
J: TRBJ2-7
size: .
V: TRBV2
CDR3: CASSDRVLSYEQYF
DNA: TGTGCCAGCAGTGACAGGGTACTCTCCTACGAGCAGTACTTC

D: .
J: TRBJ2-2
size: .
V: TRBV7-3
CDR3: CASSLTGTTNTGELFF
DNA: TGTGCCAGCAGCCTAACCGGGACAACGAACACCGGGGAGCTGTTTTTT

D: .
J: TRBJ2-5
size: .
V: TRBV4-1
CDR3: CASSQDPAGGAETQYF
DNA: TGCGCCAGCAGCCAAGATCCTGCAGGGGGGGCGGAGACCCAGTACTTC

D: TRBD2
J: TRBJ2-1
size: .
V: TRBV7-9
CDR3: CASSFWTSGPSSYNEQFF
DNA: TGTGCCAGCAGCTTTTGGACTAGCGGGCCCAGCTCCTACAATGAGCAGTTCTTC

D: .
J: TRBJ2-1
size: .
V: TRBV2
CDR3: CASSENIGRRSYNEQFF
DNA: TGTGCCAGCAGTGAGAACATTGGCCGCCGTTCCTACAATGAGCAGTTCTTC

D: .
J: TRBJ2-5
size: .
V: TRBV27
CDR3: CASRQGWAETQYF
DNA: TGTGCCAGCAGACAGGGTTGGGCGGAGACCCAGTACTTC

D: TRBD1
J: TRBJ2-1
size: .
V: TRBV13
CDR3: CASSLTGGNEQFF
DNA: TGTGCCAGCAGCTTAACAGGGGGCAATGAGCAGTTCTTC

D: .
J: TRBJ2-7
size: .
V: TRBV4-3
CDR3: CASSQVGGREQYF
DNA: TGCGCCAGCAGCCAAGTAGGGGGAAGGGAGCAGTACTTC

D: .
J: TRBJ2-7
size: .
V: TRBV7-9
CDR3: CASSGRGFSYEQYF
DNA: TGTGCCAGCAGCGGCAGAGGGTTTTCGTACGAGCAGTACTTC

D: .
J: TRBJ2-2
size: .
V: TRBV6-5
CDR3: CASSALRAGELFF
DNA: TGTGCCAGCAGTGCATTGAGAGCCGGGGAGCTGTTTTTT

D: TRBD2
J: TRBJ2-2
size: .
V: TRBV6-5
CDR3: CASSPGLAHTGELFF
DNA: TGTGCCAGCAGTCCTGGACTAGCACACACCGGGGAGCTGTTTTTT

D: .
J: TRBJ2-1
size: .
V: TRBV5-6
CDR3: CASGRPYNEQFF
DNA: TGTGCCAGCGGCCGACCTTACAATGAGCAGTTCTTC

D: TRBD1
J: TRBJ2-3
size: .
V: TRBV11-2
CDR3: CASSRHSGTVTDTQYF
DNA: TGTGCCAGCAGCCGACACTCCGGGACAGTCACAGATACGCAGTATTTT

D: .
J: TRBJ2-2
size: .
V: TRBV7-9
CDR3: CASSLRWVEASENTGELFF
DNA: TGTGCCAGCAGCTTAAGATGGGTGGAGGCTAGCGAAAACACCGGGGAGCTGTTTTTT

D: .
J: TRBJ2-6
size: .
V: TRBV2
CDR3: CASSVRISGANVLTF
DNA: TGTGCCAGCAGCGTCAGGATCTCTGGGGCCAACGTCCTGACTTTC

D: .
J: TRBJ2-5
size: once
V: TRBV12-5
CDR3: CASGLGGKETQYF
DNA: TGTGCTAGTGGTCTAGGGGGAAAAGAGACCCAGTACTTC

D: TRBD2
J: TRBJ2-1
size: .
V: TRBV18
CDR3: CASSPRERLALYNEQFF
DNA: TGTGCCAGCTCACCACGAGAAAGACTAGCCCTCTACAATGAGCAGTTCTTC

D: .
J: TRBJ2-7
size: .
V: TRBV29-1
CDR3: CSAEVAGPAYEQYF
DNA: TGCAGCGCTGAAGTGGCGGGCCCGGCCTACGAGCAGTACTTC

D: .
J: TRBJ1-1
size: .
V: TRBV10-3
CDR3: CAISDPGLGTEAFF
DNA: TGTGCCATCAGTGATCCCGGGTTGGGCACTGAAGCTTTCTTT

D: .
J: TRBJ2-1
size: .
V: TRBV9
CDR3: CASSVRADYYNEQFF
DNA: TGTGCCAGCAGCGTACGGGCGGATTACTACAATGAGCAGTTCTTC

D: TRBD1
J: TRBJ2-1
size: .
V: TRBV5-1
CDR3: CASSPGQGAFYNEQFF
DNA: TGCGCCAGCAGCCCCGGACAGGGGGCCTTCTACAATGAGCAGTTCTTC

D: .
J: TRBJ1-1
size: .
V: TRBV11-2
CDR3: CASSLVGGNTEAFF
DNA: TGTGCCAGCAGCTTAGTGGGGGGGAACACTGAAGCTTTCTTT

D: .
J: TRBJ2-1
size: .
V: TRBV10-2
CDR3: CASFSQGAYNEQFF
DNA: TGCGCCAGCTTTTCTCAAGGGGCCTACAATGAGCAGTTCTTC

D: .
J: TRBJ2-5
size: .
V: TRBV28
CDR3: CASSFRAPWAAQYF
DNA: TGTGCCAGCAGTTTCCGGGCGCCATGGGCGGCCCAGTACTTC

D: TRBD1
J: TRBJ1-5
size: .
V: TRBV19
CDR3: CASSTNRGNQPQHF
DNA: TGTGCCAGTAGTACAAACAGGGGGAATCAGCCCCAGCATTTT

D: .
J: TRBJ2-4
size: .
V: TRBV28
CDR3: CASSMGGGGAKNIQYF
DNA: TGTGCCAGCAGTATGGGGGGCGGAGGAGCCAAAAACATTCAGTACTTC

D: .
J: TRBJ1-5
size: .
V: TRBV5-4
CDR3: CASSDGTAGGQPQHF
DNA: TGTGCCAGCAGCGATGGGACCGCCGGAGGTCAGCCCCAGCATTTT

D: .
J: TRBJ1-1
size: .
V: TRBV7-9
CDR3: CANWRGQVNTEAFF
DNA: TGTGCCAACTGGAGAGGGCAGGTGAACACTGAAGCTTTCTTT

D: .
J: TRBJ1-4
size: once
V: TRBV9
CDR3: CASSVGTRLDEKLFF
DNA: TGTGCCAGCAGCGTGGGCACCCGGTTGGATGAAAAACTGTTTTTT

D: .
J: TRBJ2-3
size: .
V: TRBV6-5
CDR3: CASSYSRSTDTQYF
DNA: TGTGCCAGCAGTTACTCCCGGTCCACAGATACGCAGTATTTT

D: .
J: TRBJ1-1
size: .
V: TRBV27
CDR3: CASSLSAASNTEAFF
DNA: TGTGCCAGCAGTTTATCGGCAGCATCGAACACTGAAGCTTTCTTT

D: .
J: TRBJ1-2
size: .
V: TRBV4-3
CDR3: CASSQDRLTANGYTF
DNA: TGCGCCAGCAGCCAAGATCGACTTACAGCGAATGGCTACACCTTC

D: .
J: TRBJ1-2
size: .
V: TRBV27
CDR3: CASRSQGNYGYTF
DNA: TGTGCCAGCAGGTCACAGGGTAACTATGGCTACACCTTC

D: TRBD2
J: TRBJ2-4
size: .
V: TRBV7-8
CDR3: CASSLAASGISPKNIQYF
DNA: TGTGCCAGCAGCTTAGCGGCTAGCGGGATATCTCCCAAAAACATTCAGTACTTC

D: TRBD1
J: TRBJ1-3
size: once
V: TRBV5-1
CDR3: CASSLGQGPFSGNTIYF
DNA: TGCGCCAGCAGCTTGGGACAGGGGCCGTTCTCTGGAAACACCATATATTTT

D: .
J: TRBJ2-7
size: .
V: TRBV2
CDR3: CASSEGTTYEQYF
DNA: TGTGCCAGCAGTGAAGGCACGACATACGAGCAGTACTTC

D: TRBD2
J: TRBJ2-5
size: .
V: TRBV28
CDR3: CASSPPGLAGGGETQYF
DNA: TGTGCCAGCAGTCCGCCGGGACTAGCGGGAGGGGGGGAGACCCAGTACTTC

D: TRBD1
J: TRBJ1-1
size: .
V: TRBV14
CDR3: CASSRRAGGLNTEAFF
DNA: TGTGCCAGCAGCCGGAGGGCAGGGGGCTTGAACACTGAAGCTTTCTTT

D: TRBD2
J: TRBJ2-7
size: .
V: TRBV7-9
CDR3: CASRSTSGPYEQYF
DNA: TGTGCCAGCAGATCTACTAGCGGACCCTACGAGCAGTACTTC

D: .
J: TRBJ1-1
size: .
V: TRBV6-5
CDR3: CASSARGNTEAFF
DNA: TGTGCCAGCAGCGCTAGGGGGAACACTGAAGCTTTCTTT

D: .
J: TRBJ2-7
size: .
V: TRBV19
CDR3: CASSIRGMGGYEQYF
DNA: TGTGCCAGTAGTATTCGCGGGATGGGAGGATACGAGCAGTACTTC

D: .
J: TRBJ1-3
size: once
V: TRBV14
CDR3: CASSQRDRFSGNTIYF
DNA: TGTGCCAGCAGCCAACGCGACCGATTCTCTGGAAACACCATATATTTT

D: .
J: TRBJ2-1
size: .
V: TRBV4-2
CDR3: CASSRGTYPFF
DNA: TGTGCCAGCAGCCGAGGGACCTACCCCTTCTTC

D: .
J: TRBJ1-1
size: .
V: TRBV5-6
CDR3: CASSVDGAWNTEAFF
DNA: TGTGCCAGCAGCGTAGACGGGGCGTGGAACACTGAAGCTTTCTTT

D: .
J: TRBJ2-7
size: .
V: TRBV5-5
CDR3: CASSRTKMKGRPEQYF
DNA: TGTGCCAGCAGCCGAACAAAAATGAAGGGACGGCCCGAGCAGTACTTC

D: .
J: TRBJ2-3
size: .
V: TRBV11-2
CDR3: CASSPPGYTDTQYF
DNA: TGTGCCAGCAGCCCTCCCGGGTACACAGATACGCAGTATTTT

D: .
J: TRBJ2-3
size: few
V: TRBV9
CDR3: CASSVGFVPATDTQYF
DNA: TGTGCCAGCAGCGTGGGGTTTGTGCCAGCCACAGATACGCAGTATTTT

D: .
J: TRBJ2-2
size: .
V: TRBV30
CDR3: CAWAPRWAGKFLANTGELFF
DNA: TGTGCCTGGGCTCCGAGGTGGGCTGGGAAATTTCTCGCGAACACCGGGGAGCTGTTTTTT